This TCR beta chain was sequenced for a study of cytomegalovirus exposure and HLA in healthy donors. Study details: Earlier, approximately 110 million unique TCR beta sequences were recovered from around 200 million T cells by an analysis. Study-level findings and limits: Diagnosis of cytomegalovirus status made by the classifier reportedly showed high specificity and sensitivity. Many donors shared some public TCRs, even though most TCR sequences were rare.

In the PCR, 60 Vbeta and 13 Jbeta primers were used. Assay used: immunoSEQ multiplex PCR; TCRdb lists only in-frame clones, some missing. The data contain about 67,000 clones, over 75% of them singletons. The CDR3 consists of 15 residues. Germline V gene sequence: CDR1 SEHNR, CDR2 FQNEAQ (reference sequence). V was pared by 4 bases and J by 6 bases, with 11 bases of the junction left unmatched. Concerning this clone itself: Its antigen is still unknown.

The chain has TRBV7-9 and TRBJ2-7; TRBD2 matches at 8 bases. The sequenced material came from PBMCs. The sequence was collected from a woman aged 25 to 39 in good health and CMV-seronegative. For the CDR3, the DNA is TGTGCCAGCAGCTCTCAATCCGGGACTAGAGGCGAGCAGTACTTC. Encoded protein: CASSSQSGTRGEQYF.